This entry lists 10 T cell receptor beta chains sequenced from one sample in a study of shared clonotypes between healthy human individuals. CD45RO-negative, CCR7-positively selected cells formed the naive CD8 fraction, excluding terminally differentiated effector memory CD45RA+ cells. Using immunoSEQ multiplex PCR, the repertoire was profiled, and TCRdb retains in-frame clones only, with some absent. This sample has hundreds of thousands of clones, with approximately 96% found just once. Sequencing used naive CD8+ T cells sorted from blood. The receptor set was obtained from a woman in her 30s in good health.

The V call is TRBV27, the J call TRBJ2-5, with 8 bases matching TRBD2. The germline gives CDR1 MNHEY, CDR2 SMNVEV (reference sequence). The CDR3 runs 14 residues. Trimming cost V 9 bases and J 11 bases; bases outside gene matches: 17. The CDR3 protein is CASSKGTRNLEQYF. The CDR3 bases are TGTGCCAGTTCCAAAGGGACTAGGAACCTTGAGCAGTACTTC.

This chain links TRBV5-4 with TRBJ1-4; tentative D call: TRBD1 (5 bases). The germline CDR1 and CDR2 sequences are SGHNT and YYREEE (reference sequence). Trimming removed 0 bases from V and 8 bases from J, with 8 bases in between. This CDR3 has 13 residues. The CDR3 loop is CASSLAGGEKLFF. The CDR3 DNA reads TGTGCCAGCAGCTTGGCGGGGGGAGAAAAACTGTTTTTT.

This sequence joins TRBV4-1 and TRBJ2-1; no firm D call. Trimming cost V 1 base and J 4 bases, with 14 bases left between them. This CDR3 has 16 residues. Germline V CDR1 and CDR2: MGHRA, YSYEKL. CDR3 residues: CASSQGTLSTYNEQFF. In DNA, the CDR3 is TGCGCCAGCAGCCAAGGCACCCTCAGTACTTACAATGAGCAGTTCTTC.

The J gene is TRBJ1-1, the V gene TRBV5-4, with D unclear. The germline gives CDR1 SGHNT, CDR2 YYREEE (reference sequence). CDR3 length: 17 amino acids. V lost 4 bases and J 0 bases, leaving 19 bases between the germline ends. Here the CDR3 reads CASSPPRELRMNTEAFF. Written as DNA, the CDR3 is TGTGCCAGCAGCCCACCCCGGGAGCTACGAATGAACACTGAAGCTTTCTTT.

The chain carries TRBV9 and TRBJ1-2; tentatively, D is TRBD1 (5 bases). V lost 6 bases to trimming and J lost 8 bases, with 14 bases between them. Germline loops: CDR1 SGDLS, CDR2 YYNGEE. There are 12 residues in the CDR3. DNA of the CDR3: TGTGCCAGCACCGGGGCCGAGATAGGCTACACCTTC. Translating it yields CASTGAEIGYTF.

The chain uses TRBV4-2 and TRBJ2-1, with D perhaps being TRBD1 or TRBD2 (5 bases each). The germline V and J ends were trimmed by 3 bases and 8 bases, with 14 bases remaining between them. The CDR3 contains 14 residues. Germline lookup yields CDR1 LGHNA and CDR2 YNFKEQ. The CDR3 sequence: CASSQELGVDEQFF. In DNA form, the CDR3 reads TGTGCCAGCAGCCAGGAACTAGGGGTTGATGAGCAGTTCTTC.

The genes are TRBV6-4 and TRBJ2-1, with TRBD2 identical over 7 bases. The germline V gene encodes CDR1 MRHNA and CDR2 SNTAGT. The CDR3 length is 13 residues. Trimming removed 3 bases from V and 7 bases from J; junction bases left unmatched: 3. The CDR3 here is CASSDTGGNEQFF. In DNA, the CDR3 is TGTGCCAGCAGTGATACGGGGGGAAATGAGCAGTTCTTC.

The chain is built from TRBV13 and TRBJ2-7; the match to TRBD2 covers 8 bases. Germline-derived CDR1 and CDR2 are PRHDT and FYEKMQ (reference sequence). The CDR3 has 17 amino acids. After removal of 5 bases from V and 4 bases from J, the junction contained 16 bases not matched to a gene. CDR3 region: CASSPGPRAGGLYEQYF. The CDR3 DNA is TGTGCCAGCAGCCCAGGCCCGAGGGCGGGAGGTCTGTACGAGCAGTACTTC. The whole variable domain, filled in from reference TRBV13 and TRBJ2-7, reads AAGVIQSPRHLIKEKRETATLKCYPIPRHDTVYWYQQGPGQDPQFLISFYEKMQSDKGSIPDRFSAQQFSDYHSELNMSSLELGDSALYFCASSPGPRAGGLYEQYFGPGTRLTVT.

The chain carries TRBV30 and TRBJ2-7; TRBD2 aligns across 8 bases. This CDR3 has 14 amino acids. Germline V gene lookup returns CDR1 GTSNPN and CDR2 SVGIG (reference sequence). V trimming: 5 bases; J trimming: 0 bases; junction bases outside the gene matches: 6. DNA for the CDR3: TGTGCCTGGGTCAAGACTAGCGTCTCCTACGAGCAGTACTTC. Translation gives CAWVKTSVSYEQYF.

The V and J genes are TRBV4-2 and TRBJ1-1; D not certain. Between the trimmed V and J ends, which lost 2 bases and 1 base, there was a span of 11 bases. Per the germline V gene, CDR1 is LGHNA and CDR2 is YNFKEQ. This CDR3 has 15 amino acids. The CDR3 DNA sequence: TGTGCCAGCAGCCAATCAGTCGAGGAGAACACTGAAGCTTTCTTT. Translation gives CASSQSVEENTEAFF.